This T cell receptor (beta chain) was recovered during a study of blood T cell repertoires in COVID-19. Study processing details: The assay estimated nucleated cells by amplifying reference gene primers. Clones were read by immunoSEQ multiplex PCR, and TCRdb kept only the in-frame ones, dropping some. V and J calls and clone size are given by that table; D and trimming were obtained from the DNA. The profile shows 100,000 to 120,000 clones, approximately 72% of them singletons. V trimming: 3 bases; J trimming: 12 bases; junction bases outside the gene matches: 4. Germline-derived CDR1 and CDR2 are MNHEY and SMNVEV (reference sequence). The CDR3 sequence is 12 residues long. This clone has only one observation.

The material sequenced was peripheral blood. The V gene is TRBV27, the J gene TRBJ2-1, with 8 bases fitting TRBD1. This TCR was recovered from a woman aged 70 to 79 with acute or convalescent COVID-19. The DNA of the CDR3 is TGTGCCAGCAGTTTCTCCGGGACAGGGCAGTTCTTC. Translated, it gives CASSFSGTGQFF.